Below are 15 T cell receptor beta chains sequenced from a single sample in a study of blood T cell repertoires in COVID-19. TCRdb's copy holds only in-frame clones and misses some; the assay was immunoSEQ multiplex PCR. The repertoire consists of 200,000 to 300,000 clones, with around 90% occurring once and the leading ten covering about 0.74%. Sequencing was performed on peripheral blood. The receptor source for this set is a woman aged 30 to 39 with acute or convalescent COVID-19.

The J gene is TRBJ2-7, the V gene TRBV11-2; possibly TRBD2 for D (6 bases). Germline-derived CDR1 and CDR2 are SGHAT and FQNNGV. CDR3 length: 16 amino acids. Trimming removed 2 bases at V and 0 bases at J, with 14 bases between. DNA of the CDR3: TGTGCCAGCAGCTTACGTATCGGGAGATACTCCTACGAGCAGTACTTC. Translating gives CASSLRIGRYSYEQYF.

The genes are TRBV5-4 and TRBJ2-7; no reliable D call. V was cut by 0 bases and J by 2 bases, with 15 bases left in between. Germline CDR1 and CDR2: SGHNT and YYREEE (reference sequence). This CDR3 is 16 amino acids long. The CDR3 nucleotides read TGTGCCAGCAGCTTGGTTGGTTCAGGTATCCCCTACGAGCAGTACTTC. Amino acids: CASSLVGSGIPYEQYF.

The chain joins TRBV15 to TRBJ1-1, with 7 bases aligning to TRBD1. Germline V gives CDR1 LNHNV, CDR2 YYDKDF (reference sequence). J gave up 3 bases and V 1 base, and 2 bases lay outside the gene matches. There are 14 residues in the CDR3. The CDR3: CATSRGGTDTEAFF. The CDR3 DNA reads TGTGCCACCAGCAGAGGCGGGACAGACACTGAAGCTTTCTTT.

This clone was found once. The J gene is TRBJ2-1, the V gene TRBV7-2; 7 bases map to TRBD2. CDR3 length: 18 amino acids. CDR1 and CDR2 (germline): SGHTA, FQGNSA. Losses at the gene ends were 3 bases for V and 0 bases for J; bases not matched to a gene: 11. In DNA, the CDR3 is TGTGCCAGCAGCTTTTCTCGCTGGAGCGGGATCTCCTACAATGAGCAGTTCTTC. Amino acids: CASSFSRWSGISYNEQFF. Filled out from reference TRBV7-2 and TRBJ2-1, the complete variable domain reads GAGVSQSPSNKVTEKGKDVELRCDPISGHTALYWYRQSLGQGLEFLIYFQGNSAPDKSGLPSDRFSAERTGGSVSTLTIQRTQQEDSAVYLCASSFSRWSGISYNEQFFGPGTRLTVL.

This sequence joins TRBV4-3 and TRBJ1-4; D unclear. This CDR3 comprises 14 residues. CDR1 is LGHNA, CDR2 YSLEER, per germline. The V gene lost 0 bases and the J gene lost 8 bases, with 10 bases spanning the gap. The CDR3 DNA reads as TGCGCCAGCAGCCAAGAACTCTGGTGGGAAAAACTGTTTTTT. Residues: CASSQELWWEKLFF.

The V call is TRBV5-4, the J call TRBJ1-4; D not certain. Trimming cost V 4 bases and J 0 bases, with 7 bases left between them. CDR3 length: 14 residues. Germline-derived CDR1 and CDR2 are SGHNT and YYREEE (reference sequence). This CDR3 reads CASSPYATNEKLFF. The CDR3 DNA reads TGTGCCAGCAGCCCGTATGCAACTAATGAAAAACTGTTTTTT.

The chain combines TRBV7-6 with TRBJ1-1, with D possibly matching TRBD1 (5 bases). The CDR3 has 14 residues. V gave up 5 bases and J gave up 4 bases, with 14 bases separating them. Germline CDR1 SGHVS, CDR2 FNYEAQ. The CDR3 DNA reads TGTGCCAGCAGCCTGGGGCGGGGATCCACTGAAGCTTTCTTT. Translation gives CASSLGRGSTEAFF.

The chain combines TRBV21-1 with TRBJ1-4; the table's D call of TRBD1 was not tested on the DNA. TRBV21-1 has pseudogene status. This CDR3 spans 16 amino acids. The CDR3 protein is CASSRKTTGLGEKLFF. The CDR3 coding sequence is TGTGCCAGCAGCCGCAAGACGACAGGTTTGGGGGAAAAACTGTTTTTT.

This sequence joins TRBV29-1 and TRBJ2-1; TRBD2 agrees at 7 bases. Germline CDR1 is SQVTM and CDR2 is ANQGSEA. The V and J ends lost 4 bases and 5 bases, in that order; junction bases with no gene match: 14. The CDR3 runs 16 residues. The CDR3 sequence: CSVVGRGGRWDNEQFF. The CDR3 nucleotides are TGCAGCGTTGTTGGGCGCGGCGGGAGATGGGACAATGAGCAGTTCTTC.

The J gene is TRBJ2-7, the V gene TRBV19; 7 nucleotides match TRBD1. This CDR3 is built from 13 residues. Germline V gene lookup returns CDR1 LNHDA and CDR2 SQIVND (reference sequence). V was pared by 4 bases and J by 4 bases, with 4 bases of the junction left unmatched. CDR3 sequence (DNA): TGTGCCAGTAGTAACAGGGGATTGTACGAGCAGTACTTC. Amino acid sequence: CASSNRGLYEQYF.

This chain connects TRBV27 to TRBJ2-1; 9 bases agree with TRBD1. The junction had 9 bases not matched to a gene; V was cut back by 6 bases and J by 0 bases. From germline, CDR1 is MNHEY and CDR2 SMNVEV (reference sequence). CDR3 length: 17 amino acids. This CDR3 reads CASRPGPGQGSYNEQFF. The DNA for the CDR3 is TGTGCCAGCAGACCCGGACCGGGACAGGGCTCCTACAATGAGCAGTTCTTC.

The V gene is TRBV6-2 or TRBV6-3, the J gene TRBJ2-7, with 9 positions matching TRBD2. The CDR3 length is 15 residues. In germline, CDR1 is MNHEY, CDR2 SVGEGT. After removal of 5 bases from V and 4 bases from J, the junction contained 9 bases not matched to a gene. The CDR3 DNA reads TGTGCCAGCAGTGGCTTGACTAGCGGAACATACGAGCAGTACTTC. It specifies CASSGLTSGTYEQYF.

The rearrangement links TRBV4-3 to TRBJ1-4; 12 positions match TRBD1. Germline loops: CDR1 LGHNA, CDR2 YSLEER. J lost 2 bases, V lost 7 bases, and 14 bases had no gene match. CDR3 size: 19 residues. The CDR3 sequence is CASTSKKPGQGATNEKLFF. Here the CDR3 DNA reads TGCGCCAGCACCTCAAAAAAACCGGGACAGGGGGCTACTAATGAAAAACTGTTTTTT.

The genes are TRBV27 and TRBJ1-2, with 7 bases fitting TRBD1. Germline loops: CDR1 MNHEY, CDR2 SMNVEV (reference sequence). V lost 5 bases and J lost 2; bases outside the gene matches: 5. The CDR3 extends over 14 amino acids. For the CDR3, the DNA is TGTGCCAGCAGTCAGAGGGGGCAGAACTATGGCTACACCTTC. This codes for CASSQRGQNYGYTF.

The J gene is TRBJ2-7, the V gene TRBV10-3; D is undetermined. CDR3 size: 14 residues. V was trimmed by 2 bases and J by 2 bases, leaving 10 bases between them. CDR1 is ENHRY and CDR2 is SYGVKD in the germline V gene. In nucleotides, the CDR3 is TGTGCCATCAGTGAGATGGCGGAGACCTACGAGCAGTACTTC. Its protein is CAISEMAETYEQYF.